The clone carrying this TCR beta chain was seen ten or more times. Its antigen is not known. TCRdb processed the reads anew with MiXCR; each CDR3 protein has one entry. The repertoire holds over 250,000 distinct CDR3 sequences, with about 26% as singletons. This specimen comes from a study of T cell repertoires in cytomegalovirus infection. As for the study in general: It can be stated that public TCR beta signatures indicated CMV infection as well as a matching HLA type. Study-wide points: CMV carriers having the relevant HLA were flagged by cumulative public TCR beta family frequency.

This CDR3 region has 15 residues. CDR1 SGHVS and CDR2 FNYEAQ come from the germline V gene. V dropped 3 bases and J dropped 1; count of bases not matched to a gene: 4. This receptor was identified in a human donor in good health (CMV status not recorded). Some clones in this sample may be carry-over from other donors' samples. The material sequenced was PBMCs. The chain recombines TRBV7-6 with TRBJ1-1; the match to TRBD1 covers 8 bases. The CDR3 protein is CASSFWTGRNTEAFF. The CDR3 coding sequence is TGTGCCAGCAGCTTTTGGACAGGGAGGAACACTGAAGCTTTCTTT.